This T cell receptor beta chain was profiled in a study of T-cell memory formation after mild COVID-19. For the study at large: Most TCR clusters belonged to a single donor.

Overall study findings and caveats: Whether second-wave clones peaking at day 37 were SARS-CoV-2 specific went unconfirmed. Contracting clones from day 15 to 85 showed balanced CD4/CD8; later expanders favored CD4+. Pre-infection memory harbored some responding clones, suggesting cross-reactive memory joined.

There are a few counts of this clonotype. Its antigen is not identified. The CDR3 extends over 11 amino acids. V dropped 5 bases and J dropped 8 bases, with 6 bases sitting between them. Per germline, CDR1 KGHDR and CDR2 SFDVKD. MiXCR, applied by TCRdb to the 5' RACE reads, yields one record per CDR3 protein. Of 180,000 or so distinct CDR3 sequences listed, about a sixth are singletons. The clonotype originates from an adult woman who had mild COVID-19 (a few samples of this study predate the infection). Cell type and time point are not known. The rearrangement joins TRBV24-1 to TRBJ2-1; TRBD2 might be the D (5 bases). Input material: PBMCs or a T cell subset sorted from them (not recorded which). For the CDR3, the DNA is TGTGCCACCAGTGTTAGCGATGAGCAGTTCTTC. Protein: CATSVSDEQFF.